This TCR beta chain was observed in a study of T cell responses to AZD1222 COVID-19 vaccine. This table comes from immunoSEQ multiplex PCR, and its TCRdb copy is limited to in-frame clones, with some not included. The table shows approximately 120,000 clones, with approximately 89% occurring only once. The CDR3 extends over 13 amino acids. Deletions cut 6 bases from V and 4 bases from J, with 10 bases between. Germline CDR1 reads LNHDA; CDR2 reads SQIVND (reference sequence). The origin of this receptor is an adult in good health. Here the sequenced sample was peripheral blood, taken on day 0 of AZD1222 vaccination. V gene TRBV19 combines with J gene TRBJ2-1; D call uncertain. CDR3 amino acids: CASSGDGYNEQFF. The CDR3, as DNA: TGTGCCAGTAGCGGCGACGGGTACAATGAGCAGTTCTTC.